These 4 T cell receptor beta chains were sequenced from one sample in a study of blood T cells in healthy people across ages. PCR was performed a second time for about 6 to 11 cycles using a sample-barcoded 5' primer and a J-beta primer mix. TCRdb itself ran the 5' RACE reads through MiXCR, one entry per CDR3 protein. The sample has around 700,000 distinct CDR3 sequences; approximately 25% are singletons. This sample also appeared in a second study, on T cells of mothers and their children.

Sequencing was carried out using blood. Receptors originate from a boy younger than 18 in good health.

The chain is built from TRBV24-1 and TRBJ2-4, with D hard to call. From germline, CDR1 is KGHDR and CDR2 SFDVKD. V lost 0 bases, J lost 0 bases, and 20 bases lay in between. CDR3 length equals 20 residues. Here the CDR3 reads CATSDLDNSTNPLAKNIQYF. As DNA, the CDR3 is TGTGCCACCAGTGATTTGGATAACAGCACCAATCCCTTAGCCAAAAACATTCAGTACTTC.

Only a few counts were recorded for this clonotype. The gene calls are TRBV12-3 or TRBV12-4 and TRBJ2-7, with 7 bases aligning to TRBD2. Unmatched junction bases numbered 7, after V lost 8 bases and J lost 6 bases. The CDR3 loop spans 12 amino acids. The CDR3 DNA reads as TGTGCCAGCGGGGAGGGTTCCCTCGAGCAGTACTTC. As protein: CASGEGSLEQYF.

The chain links TRBV5-5 to TRBJ2-5; D might be TRBD2 (5 bases). The J call may be incorrect, as the DNA end agrees better with TRBJ2-1. Per germline, CDR1 SGHKS and CDR2 YYEKEE (reference sequence). The CDR3 length is 16 residues. The CDR3 spells CASSLVGWELGNEQFF. The CDR3 nucleotides are TGTGCCAGCAGCTTGGTTGGGTGGGAGCTCGGGAATGAGCAGTTCTTC.

In this sample, this clonotype turned up a few times. This chain uses TRBV7-2 with TRBJ2-5, with 8 bases aligning to TRBD1. The end of the DNA aligns better with TRBJ2-7, so the J call may be wrong. Germline CDR1 reads SGHTA; CDR2 reads FQGNSA. This CDR3 comprises 15 residues. The CDR3 is CASRSSGTGSYEQYF. As DNA, the CDR3 is TGTGCCAGCAGGTCGTCCGGGACAGGCTCCTACGAGCAGTACTTC.